Listed below are T cell receptor beta chains from one sample, sequenced in a study of T cell responses to AZD1222 COVID-19 vaccine. Using immunoSEQ multiplex PCR, the repertoire was profiled, and TCRdb retains in-frame clones only, with some absent. The sample holds about 130,000 clones, 84% seen once. The specimen was peripheral blood, collected on day 0 of AZD1222 vaccination. These receptors all stem from an adult in good health. Each CDR3 is given with its conserved first and last residue. The order of the fields is clone size, D gene, V gene, J gene, CDR3 DNA, CDR3 protein. The D gene is left open where the match is weak. Where a row states a size, it is once, few, many or the class of an expanded clone; other rows omit it.

-,TRBD1,TRBV7-9,TRBJ1-1,TGTGCCAGCAGCCATGGACAGGGGAGGAACACTGAAGCTTTCTTT,CASSHGQGRNTEAFF
-,-,TRBV4-2,TRBJ1-3,TGTGCCAGCAGCCAAGATAAAGGGGGGACTGGAAACACCATATATTTT,CASSQDKGGTGNTIYF
-,-,TRBV29-1,TRBJ2-7,TGCAGCGCCGTTGACGCTTACGAGCAGTACTTC,CSAVDAYEQYF
-,TRBD1,TRBV19,TRBJ1-6,TGTGCCAGCCGCGCCCTCCCCGGACAGGCTTCCTATAATTCACCCCTCCACTTT,CASRALPGQASYNSPLHF
-,-,TRBV2,TRBJ1-5,TGTGCCAGCAGCGAAACCCAACATGGGCAGCCCCAGCATTTT,CASSETQHGQPQHF
-,-,TRBV19,TRBJ2-7,TGTGCCAGTAGTAAAGGCAGGGCCTCCTACGAGCAGTACTTC,CASSKGRASYEQYF
-,TRBD1,TRBV6-6,TRBJ1-2,TGTGCCAGCAGTCCCGGGACAGGAAACTATGGCTACACCTTC,CASSPGTGNYGYTF
-,TRBD1,TRBV28,TRBJ1-1,TGTGCCAGCAGGACAGGGGGAGTTAACTCTGAAGCTTTCTTT,CASRTGGVNSEAFF
-,-,TRBV28,TRBJ2-7,TGTGCCAGCACCCGGTCTACTTACGAGCAGTACTTC,CASTRSTYEQYF
-,TRBD1,TRBV28,TRBJ1-5,TGTGCCAGCAAGACGGCACAGACAGGGGGCAATCAGCCCCAGCATTTT,CASKTAQTGGNQPQHF
-,-,TRBV9,TRBJ2-2,TGTGCCAGCAGCGTAGAGGGTTTTAACACCGGGGAGCTGTTTTTT,CASSVEGFNTGELFF
-,TRBD1,TRBV5-1,TRBJ1-6,TGCGCCAGCAGCTTGATGCCTAAGGGGACAGCTAATCGGACACCCCTCCACTTT,CASSLMPKGTANRTPLHF
-,-,TRBV3-1/TRBV3-2,TRBJ1-6,TGTGCCAGCAGCCAAGACCGGAATTCACCCCTCCACTTT,CASSQDRNSPLHF
-,-,TRBV7-8,TRBJ1-5,TGTGCCAGCAGCTTAGGGACAGCGGGCAATCAGCCCCAGCATTTT,CASSLGTAGNQPQHF
once,-,TRBV3-1/TRBV3-2,TRBJ2-7,TGTGCCAGCAGCCAAATGAGGGGGGGTGGCGAGCAGTACTTC,CASSQMRGGGEQYF
-,-,TRBV9,TRBJ1-1,TGTGCCAGCAGCCCCCGTGGAGGTACAGCTGAAGCTTTCTTT,CASSPRGGTAEAFF
-,-,TRBV27,TRBJ1-5,TGTGCCAGCAGTTTCTGGAATCAGCCCCAGCATTTT,CASSFWNQPQHF
few,TRBD1,TRBV6-1,TRBJ2-2,TGTGCCAGCAGTGAAAGGGTTCCGGGACAGGAGCGACGAGCGAACACCGGGGAGCTGTTTTTT,CASSERVPGQERRANTGELFF
-,-,TRBV7-9,TRBJ2-7,TGTGCCAGCAGCCCCTTGCGTGCCTACGAGCAGTACTTC,CASSPLRAYEQYF
-,TRBD1,TRBV5-1,TRBJ1-1,TGCGCCAGCAGGAGGGGACTCAACAGGGGCCAGGGGGCTAATGAAGCTTTCTTT,CASRRGLNRGQGANEAFF
-,TRBD1,TRBV28,TRBJ1-4,TGTGCCAGCAGGACCGACAGGGTGGGCGAAAAACTGTTTTTT,CASRTDRVGEKLFF
-,TRBD2,TRBV2,TRBJ2-2,TGTGCCAGCACAACCAGCGGGGGGGCCTCTACCGGGGAGCTGTTTTTT,CASTTSGGASTGELFF
-,-,TRBV10-3,TRBJ2-5,TGTGCCACAACAGGGAATCAAGAGACCCAGTACTTC,CATTGNQETQYF
-,TRBD2,TRBV7-3,TRBJ2-1,TGTGCCAGCAGCCTACTAGCGGGGGCCTACAATGAGCAGTTCTTC,CASSLLAGAYNEQFF
-,-,TRBV3-1/TRBV3-2,TRBJ2-7,TGTGCCAGCAGCCAATTCCTTAGTAGTGAGCAGTACTTC,CASSQFLSSEQYF
-,TRBD1,TRBV3-1/TRBV3-2,TRBJ2-7,TGTGCCAGCAGCCAAGTGGCAGGGGGCTCCTACGAGCAGTACTTC,CASSQVAGGSYEQYF
-,TRBD2,TRBV3-1/TRBV3-2,TRBJ2-1,TGTGCCAGCAGCCAAGCCGGGACTAGTTTCGGCAATGAGCAGTTCTTC,CASSQAGTSFGNEQFF
-,TRBD2,TRBV6-1,TRBJ2-1,TGTGCCAGCAGTGAAGGGGGACTAGCGATCAATGAGCAGTTCTTC,CASSEGGLAINEQFF
once,-,TRBV7-8,TRBJ1-2,TGTGCCAGCAGCTTATTAAGGTCCGGGACCTATGGCTACACCTTC,CASSLLRSGTYGYTF
-,-,TRBV6-2/TRBV6-3,TRBJ2-7,TGTGCCAGCGGCCAAGACACGACCTACGAGCAGTACTTC,CASGQDTTYEQYF
once,TRBD1,TRBV25-1,TRBJ1-5,TGTGCCAGCAGTGAATGGGGGACAGACAATCAGCCCCAGCATTTT,CASSEWGTDNQPQHF
few,-,TRBV28,TRBJ2-7,TGTGCCAGCTTCATTGTCAGCCAGGGCTTGTACTTC,CASFIVSQGLYF
-,TRBD1,TRBV7-6,TRBJ1-2,TGTGCCAGCAGCCTAGGGGCAGGGGGCCTTAAAGTCCTACATGGCCACACCTTTGGCTACACCTTC,CASSLGAGGLKVLHGHTFGYTF
-,-,TRBV27,TRBJ2-1,TGTGCCAGCAGGGGATTAATGGGGCGGGCGAAGTTCTTC,CASRGLMGRAKFF
-,TRBD1,TRBV19,TRBJ1-6,TGTGCCAGTAAAGGGACAGGGAATTCACCCCTCCACTTT,CASKGTGNSPLHF
-,TRBD2,TRBV19,TRBJ2-4,TGTGCCAGTAGCATCGCGGGGGATCGCAAAAACATTCAGTACTTC,CASSIAGDRKNIQYF
once,-,TRBV29-1,TRBJ1-1,TGCAGCGTTGCAGCCAGGGAGAACACTGAAGCTTTCTTT,CSVAARENTEAFF
-,-,TRBV28,TRBJ2-4,TGTGCCAGCAGTTTATCCAACCGGGGCCTGGCCAAAAACATTCAGTACTTC,CASSLSNRGLAKNIQYF
-,-,TRBV28,TRBJ2-7,TGTGCCAGCAGGGCGGCGCAGAACGAGCAGTACTTC,CASRAAQNEQYF
-,-,TRBV6-5,TRBJ1-5,TGTGCCAGCAGTTACCAGACCTCCTCAAATCAGCCCCAGCATTTT,CASSYQTSSNQPQHF
-,-,TRBV29-1,TRBJ1-1,TGCAGCGTTGAGGTTGCGCGTGAAGCTTTCTTT,CSVEVAREAFF
-,-,TRBV15,TRBJ2-2,TGTGCCACCAGCAGAGATTGGAGGGACACCGGGGAGCTGTTTTTT,CATSRDWRDTGELFF
-,TRBD1,TRBV3-1/TRBV3-2,TRBJ1-1,TGTGCCAGCAGCCAACTAACCGGGACAGGGAACACTGAAGCTTTCTTT,CASSQLTGTGNTEAFF
-,TRBD1,TRBV7-8,TRBJ2-7,TGTGCCAGCAGCTTAGCGGACAGGGGAGGTTTGGCCGAGCAGTACTTC,CASSLADRGGLAEQYF
-,TRBD2,TRBV6-2/TRBV6-3,TRBJ2-1,TGTGCCAGCAGTTCTGCTAGCGGGGGGGCCCGATACAATGAGCAGTTCTTC,CASSSASGGARYNEQFF
-,TRBD1,TRBV3-1/TRBV3-2,TRBJ2-2,TGTGCCAGCAGACGACAGGGGGCAATGAGAAACACCGGGGAGCTGTTTTTT,CASRRQGAMRNTGELFF
-,-,TRBV5-1,TRBJ2-2,TGCGCCAGCAGCTTGGAAGGAGGGATGAACACCGGGGAGCTGTTTTTT,CASSLEGGMNTGELFF
once,TRBD2,TRBV11-3,TRBJ2-1,TGTGCCAGCAGCCGGGGTCCGGGGGGGATAAACAATGAGCAGTTCTTC,CASSRGPGGINNEQFF
-,TRBD1,TRBV7-9,TRBJ2-1,TGTGCCAGCAGCGCAGGGACAGATTACAATGAGCAGTTCTTC,CASSAGTDYNEQFF
once,-,TRBV3-1/TRBV3-2,TRBJ1-2,TGTGCCAGCAGCCAAGATAACGGGTTGGGCTACACCTTC,CASSQDNGLGYTF
-,TRBD1,TRBV3-1/TRBV3-2,TRBJ1-4,TGTGCCAGCAGCCAAGGTCGAAACAGGGGTAATGAAAAACTGTTTTTT,CASSQGRNRGNEKLFF
-,-,TRBV12-3/TRBV12-4,TRBJ1-3,TGTGCCAGCAGAATTGCCCGGAACACCATATATTTT,CASRIARNTIYF
-,TRBD1,TRBV27,TRBJ2-6,TGTGCCAGCAGTTTAGACAGGGCACAATCCTCTGGGGCCAACGTCCTGACTTTC,CASSLDRAQSSGANVLTF